The entry that follows covers one TCR beta chain sequence. Genomic DNA came from blood conventional CD4+ T cells gated CD25-low CD127-high. The sample comes from a study of regulatory and conventional T cells in RAG deficiency. Profiled with immunoSEQ multiplex PCR; TCRdb holds only in-frame clones, not every one. The sample lists about 2,600 clones; around four fifths were seen once. The CDR3 has 16 amino acids. V lost 2 bases and J 5 bases, leaving 20 bases between the germline ends. Germline CDR1 and CDR2: SGDLS and YYNGEE. This clonotype originated in a human donor with RAG deficiency presenting as severe combined immunodeficiency. J is TRBJ2-7 and V is TRBV9; TRBD1 or TRBD2 may be the D gene (5 bases each). The sequencing input was CD4+ effector T cells sorted from blood. CDR3 in amino acids: CASSVFSGPPRDEQYF. For the CDR3, the DNA is TGTGCCAGCAGCGTTTTCTCAGGGCCACCGCGGGACGAGCAGTACTTC.